The 13 T cell receptor beta chains presented below share a single source sample, sequenced in a study of cytomegalovirus exposure and HLA in healthy donors. PCR employed 60 Vbeta and 13 Jbeta primers. Assay: immunoSEQ multiplex PCR; the TCRdb copy retains only in-frame clones and omits some. This sample has 90,000 or so clones, with 82% found just once. Sequenced input: PBMCs. The receptors were gathered from a man aged 30-40 years in good health and CMV-seropositive.

The chain uses TRBV18 and TRBJ2-1; D is uncertain. The CDR3 runs 14 residues. V was clipped by 1 base and J by 5 bases, with 9 bases between them. Germline V gene data show CDR1 as KGHSH and CDR2 as LQKENI. CDR3 sequence (DNA): TGTGCCAGCTCACCACTTGGAGTCGACAATGAGCAGTTCTTC. This translates into CASSPLGVDNEQFF. Full variable domain (rest looked up from reference TRBV18 and TRBJ2-1): NAGVMQNPRHLVRRRGQEARLRCSPMKGHSHVYWYRQLPEEGLKFMVYLQKENIIDESGMPKERFSAEFPKEGPSILRIQQVVRGDSAAYFCASSPLGVDNEQFFGPGTRLTVL.

The V and J genes are TRBV10-3 and TRBJ1-1; D is uncertain. Trimming left V 0 bases short and J 9 bases short, with 17 bases between. Germline values: CDR1 ENHRY, CDR2 SYGVKD. CDR3 length: 15 amino acids. The DNA of the CDR3 is TGTGCCATCAGTGAGTCTGAGCGGGCAGTTAATCAAGCTTTCTTT. As protein: CAISESERAVNQAFF.

This rearrangement joins TRBV7-9 to TRBJ2-2; 7 nucleotides line up with TRBD2. CDR3 length: 16 residues. Looked up from germline, CDR1 is SEHNR and CDR2 is FQNEAQ (reference sequence). The V and J ends lost 1 base and 1 base, in that order; junction bases with no gene match: 3. CDR3 residues: CASSLVAGLNTGELFF. CDR3 coding DNA: TGTGCCAGCAGCTTAGTAGCGGGCCTGAACACCGGGGAGCTGTTTTTT.

This clone was detected only a few times. The V call is TRBV5-4, the J call TRBJ2-6; D not certain. The germline V and J ends were trimmed by 3 bases and 0 bases, with 7 bases remaining between them. The CDR3 spans 15 residues. CDR1 is SGHNT and CDR2 is YYREEE in the germline V gene (reference sequence). The CDR3 spells CASSSHNSGANVLTF. In DNA, the CDR3 is TGTGCCAGCAGCTCCCACAACTCTGGGGCCAACGTCCTGACTTTC. The complete variable domain, with remaining parts taken from reference TRBV5-4 and TRBJ2-6, reads ETGVTQSPTHLIKTRGQQVTLRCSSQSGHNTVSWYQQALGQGPQFIFQYYREEENGRGNFPPRFSGLQFPNYSSELNVNALELDDSALYLCASSSHNSGANVLTFGAGSRLTVL.

This rearrangement joins TRBV7-8 to TRBJ2-1; possible D gene TRBD1, 5 bases. Trimming cost V 5 bases and J 0 bases, with 11 bases left between them. The CDR3 sequence is 15 residues long. Germline-derived CDR1 and CDR2 are SGHVS and FQNEAQ. CDR3 coding DNA: TGTGCCAGCAGCCCGCGGCAGGGCTCCTACAATGAGCAGTTCTTC. This codes for CASSPRQGSYNEQFF. The full variable domain, completed using reference TRBV7-8 and TRBJ2-1, is GAGVSQSPRYKVAKRGQDVALRCDPISGHVSLFWYQQALGQGPEFLTYFQNEAQLDKSGLPSDRFFAERPEGSVSTLKIQRTQQEDSAVYLCASSPRQGSYNEQFFGPGTRLTVL.

This sequence joins TRBV20-1 and TRBJ1-1; D is unclear. Trimming took 8 bases from V and 7 from J, leaving 11 bases between them. There are 10 residues in the CDR3. Germline CDR1 and CDR2: DFQATT and SNEGSKA (reference sequence). CDR3 bases: TGCAGTCGAGACGGACTTGAAGCTTTCTTT. Translation gives CSRDGLEAFF.

This clone was observed a handful of times. V is TRBV4-1 and J is TRBJ1-4; 8 bases match TRBD1. CDR3 length equals 15 residues. With 0 bases clipped from V and 11 bases from J, the junction kept 8 bases outside the gene matches. Germline values: CDR1 MGHRA, CDR2 YSYEKL. The CDR3 bases are TGCGCCAGCAGCCAAGAAGGAGGACAGGGAAATAAACTGTTTTTT. This encodes CASSQEGGQGNKLFF.

The chain has TRBV9 and TRBJ2-1; 7 bases fit TRBD2. Germline V gives CDR1 SGDLS, CDR2 YYNGEE. Unmatched junction bases numbered 9, after V lost 4 bases and J lost 8 bases. The CDR3 consists of 14 residues. The CDR3 region has the DNA TGTGCCAGCAGCCTTAGGACTAGTTTCGATGAGCAGTTCTTC. Residues: CASSLRTSFDEQFF. Drawing the rest from reference TRBV9 and TRBJ2-1, the complete variable domain is DSGVTQTPKHLITATGQRVTLRCSPRSGDLSVYWYQQSLDQGLQFLIQYYNGEERAKGNILERFSAQQFPDLHSELNLSSLELGDSALYFCASSLRTSFDEQFFGPGTRLTVL.

This clone was picked up a small number of times. The rearrangement links TRBV6-1 to TRBJ1-4, with TRBD1 identical over 8 bases. Germline CDR1 reads MNHNS; CDR2 reads SASEGT. The CDR3 has 14 residues. J was trimmed by 6 bases and V by 2 bases; bases with no gene match: 2. The CDR3 sequence: CASSEQQGDEKLFF. In nucleotides, the CDR3 is TGTGCCAGCAGTGAACAACAGGGGGATGAAAAACTGTTTTTT.

V and J are TRBV30 and TRBJ1-1; tentative D call: TRBD1 (5 bases). Trimming pared 1 base from V and 7 bases from J, leaving 7 bases between. CDR1 is GTSNPN and CDR2 is SVGIG in the germline V gene (reference sequence). This CDR3 is 11 amino acids long. Here the CDR3 reads CAWSDRFEAFF. Written as DNA, the CDR3 is TGTGCCTGGAGTGACAGGTTTGAAGCTTTCTTT.

The chain has TRBV9 and TRBJ1-1, with D possibly being TRBD1 (5 bases). The CDR3 loop spans 13 amino acids. Trimming took 0 bases from V and 8 from J, leaving 11 bases between them. The germline V gene has CDR1 SGDLS and CDR2 YYNGEE. The CDR3 nucleotides are TGTGCCAGCAGCGTAGAGGGACTCCAAGAAGCTTTCTTT. This codes for CASSVEGLQEAFF.

This chain connects TRBV6-5 to TRBJ1-5; the match to TRBD1 covers 9 bases. Looked up from germline, CDR1 is MNHEY and CDR2 is SVGAGI. Trimming removed 4 bases from V and 6 bases from J; junction bases left unmatched: 7. The CDR3 loop spans 15 amino acids. CDR3 in amino acids: CASSSRTGVPQPQHF. The CDR3, as DNA: TGTGCCAGCAGTTCTAGGACAGGGGTTCCTCAGCCCCAGCATTTT.

This chain connects TRBV7-9 to TRBJ2-1, with TRBD2 matching 9 bases. With 2 bases clipped from V and 12 bases from J, the junction kept 11 bases outside the gene matches. This CDR3 spans 15 amino acids. Per germline, CDR1 SEHNR and CDR2 FQNEAQ (reference sequence). This CDR3 is CASSLLAGANFGQFF. The CDR3 region has the DNA TGTGCCAGCAGCTTATTAGCGGGAGCCAATTTTGGGCAGTTCTTC.